This T cell receptor beta chain was sequenced in a study of long-term antiretroviral therapy in people with HIV. Study-level findings and limits: In HIV, the repertoires covered a tighter span of CDR3 lengths than in controls. Clones that had undergone expansion before ART dominated the repertoire at all time points.

As regards this clone: The antigen is undetermined.

Running of the v3.0 immunoSEQ assay took place at survey level. TCRdb keeps only in-frame clones here, not all; method: immunoSEQ multiplex PCR. The sample includes approximately 30,000 clones, 70% to 90% seen only once; the top ten take about 5%. After removal of 2 bases from V and 4 bases from J, the junction contained 5 bases not matched to a gene. The CDR3 contains 14 residues. Looked up from germline, CDR1 is SGHNT and CDR2 is YYREEE (reference sequence). V usage is TRBV5-4 and J usage is TRBJ2-5; 7 nucleotides match TRBD1. Sample: unsorted PBMCs, taken 0.8 years after starting antiretroviral therapy. The source is a woman in her 30s with HIV. CDR3 in amino acids: CASSLPGGRETQYF. The DNA of the CDR3 is TGTGCCAGCAGCTTACCAGGGGGTCGAGAGACCCAGTACTTC.